Below, 27 T cell receptor beta chains from the same sample are listed, as sequenced in a study of blood T cell repertoires in COVID-19. Clones were read by immunoSEQ multiplex PCR, and TCRdb kept only the in-frame ones, dropping some. This sample yields 30,000 to 35,000 clones, of which roughly 87% are seen a single time; around 15% belongs to the top ten. Sequenced input: peripheral blood. The receptors come from a man between 60 and 75 years old with active COVID-19.

The chain has TRBV10-3 and TRBJ1-2, with 9 bases matching TRBD1. Trimming removed 5 bases from V and 6 bases from J; junction bases left unmatched: 7. Germline V gene lookup returns CDR1 ENHRY and CDR2 SYGVKD. The CDR3 is 14 amino acids. The CDR3 loop is CAISQVTGGDGYTF. The CDR3 DNA reads as TGTGCCATCAGTCAAGTCACAGGGGGCGATGGCTACACCTTC.

The chain employs TRBV7-8 and TRBJ2-7; TRBD1 matches at 11 bases. This CDR3 has 16 amino acids. With 5 bases clipped from V and 5 bases from J, the junction kept 11 bases outside the gene matches. Looked up from germline, CDR1 is SGHVS and CDR2 is FQNEAQ. CDR3 coding DNA: TGTGCCAGCAGCCCCCCTTGGAGGACAGGGGGCAACGAGCAGTACTTC. Protein product: CASSPPWRTGGNEQYF.

The chain links TRBV5-6 to TRBJ2-7; 13 bases align to TRBD2. Germline CDR1 reads SGHDT; CDR2 reads YYEEEE. V lost 4 bases and J lost 4; bases outside the gene matches: 14. The CDR3 has 18 amino acids. This chain's CDR3 is CASSGGTSGARAGYEQYF. The CDR3 DNA reads as TGTGCCAGCAGCGGGGGGACTAGCGGGGCGAGGGCCGGTTACGAGCAGTACTTC.

This chain joins TRBV27 and TRBJ2-3, with D tentatively TRBD1 (5 bases). The CDR3 runs to 16 residues. V was pared by 5 bases and J by 0 bases, with 15 bases between. Germline V gives CDR1 MNHEY, CDR2 SMNVEV (reference sequence). The DNA for the CDR3 is TGTGCCAGCAGTCCAGGTTGGGGCGGTAGCACAGATACGCAGTATTTT. This codes for CASSPGWGGSTDTQYF.

The V call is TRBV27, the J call TRBJ2-7; 7 positions match TRBD2. This CDR3 has 14 residues. Trimming took 2 bases from V and 6 from J; bases not matched to a gene: 7. In germline, CDR1 is MNHEY, CDR2 SMNVEV (reference sequence). In DNA form, the CDR3 reads TGTGCCAGCAGTTTAGTTGCGGGAGCGTCCGAGCAGTACTTC. Translating gives CASSLVAGASEQYF.

The V call is TRBV3-1 (or the pseudogene TRBV3-2), the J call TRBJ2-7, with D hard to call. Between the trimmed V and J ends, which lost 1 base and 2 bases, there was a span of 9 bases. This CDR3 region has 14 residues. Germline V gene sequence: CDR1 LGHDT, CDR2 YNNKEL (reference sequence). The CDR3 loop reads CASSQVADAYEQYF. CDR3 bases: TGTGCCAGCAGCCAAGTGGCTGATGCCTACGAGCAGTACTTC.

This chain uses TRBV23-1 with TRBJ2-1, with 7 bases fitting TRBD2. TRBV23-1 is flagged as an ORF with uncertain function. V was clipped by 2 bases and J by 9 bases; unmatched bases: 7. The CDR3 is 14 amino acids. The CDR3, as DNA: TGCGCCAGCAGTCAACCAGCGGGGACGGCTGAGCAGTTCTTC. It encodes CASSQPAGTAEQFF.

The chain has TRBV5-4 and TRBJ2-7; unclear D gene. There are 13 residues in the CDR3. The germline V gene encodes CDR1 SGHNT and CDR2 YYREEE (reference sequence). Trimming took 4 bases from V and 2 from J, leaving 10 bases between them. CDR3 sequence reads: CASSPDTAYEQYF. The CDR3, as DNA: TGTGCCAGCAGCCCCGACACAGCCTACGAGCAGTACTTC.

The chain links TRBV6-5 to TRBJ1-1; D call uncertain. This CDR3 has 16 amino acids. In germline, CDR1 is MNHEY, CDR2 SVGAGI. V was clipped by 0 bases and J by 0 bases, with 11 bases between them. CDR3 sequence reads: CASSYSGGTMNTEAFF. The CDR3 DNA sequence: TGTGCCAGCAGTTACTCGGGAGGCACCATGAACACTGAAGCTTTCTTT.

The rearrangement links TRBV7-8 to TRBJ2-1, with D perhaps TRBD2 (6 bases). The germline gives CDR1 SGHVS, CDR2 FQNEAQ. This CDR3 spans 15 amino acids. The V gene lost 5 bases and the J gene lost 4 bases, with 15 bases spanning the gap. In DNA form, the CDR3 reads TGTGCCAGCAGCGCCCAACCGGGACTTTACAATGAGCAGTTCTTC. This gives the protein CASSAQPGLYNEQFF. The full variable domain, with the rest looked up from reference TRBV7-8 and TRBJ2-1, is GAGVSQSPRYKVAKRGQDVALRCDPISGHVSLFWYQQALGQGPEFLTYFQNEAQLDKSGLPSDRFFAERPEGSVSTLKIQRTQQEDSAVYLCASSAQPGLYNEQFFGPGTRLTVL.

The gene calls are TRBV6-5 and TRBJ2-3, with 8 bases matching TRBD1. The germline V gene has CDR1 MNHEY and CDR2 SVGAGI. This CDR3 comprises 15 residues. V trimming: 5 bases; J trimming: 4 bases; junction bases outside the gene matches: 8. The CDR3 spells CASSPDRVEADTQYF. For the CDR3, the DNA is TGTGCCAGCAGTCCGGACAGGGTTGAAGCAGATACGCAGTATTTT.

This clone was observed a single time. This chain uses TRBV6-5 with TRBJ2-1; tentative D call: TRBD1 (6 bases). CDR3 length: 13 amino acids. Germline V lookup: CDR1 MNHEY, CDR2 SVGAGI. V lost 8 bases, J lost 5 bases, and 13 bases lay in between. The CDR3: CASRRDTNNEQFF. CDR3 nucleotides: TGTGCCAGCCGCCGGGACACTAACAATGAGCAGTTCTTC.

J is TRBJ1-2 and V is TRBV29-1; 7 nucleotides match TRBD1. J gave up 8 bases and V 6 bases, and 6 bases lay outside the gene matches. The V gene's germline CDR1 is SQVTM and CDR2 ANQGSEA. There are 11 residues in the CDR3. The CDR3 DNA follows: TGCAGCGTCGGAACAGGGGAAGGCTACACCTTC. Translation: CSVGTGEGYTF.

This chain uses TRBV7-2 with TRBJ2-2, with 9 bases lining up with TRBD1. Germline V gene sequence: CDR1 SGHTA, CDR2 FQGNSA. V shed 3 bases, J shed 2 bases, and the junction held 10 bases outside the gene matches. The CDR3 has 18 amino acids. The CDR3 sequence is CASSLDLRTGDNTGELFF. As DNA, the CDR3 is TGTGCCAGCAGCTTGGACTTAAGGACAGGGGATAACACCGGGGAGCTGTTTTTT.

This clone was seen a handful of times. V gene TRBV4-3 combines with J gene TRBJ1-2; D gene unclear. V lost 0 bases and J lost 8, with 13 bases in between. Per the germline V gene, CDR1 is LGHNA and CDR2 is YSLEER. The CDR3 loop spans 14 amino acids. CDR3 in amino acids: CASSQDQGKRGYTF. CDR3 DNA: TGCGCCAGCAGCCAAGATCAAGGGAAGCGGGGCTACACCTTC.

This clone was seen a single time. J is TRBJ2-7 and V is TRBV19; no clear D. CDR3 length equals 12 residues. Germline V gene data show CDR1 as LNHDA and CDR2 as SQIVND (reference sequence). Trimming took 7 bases from V and 1 from J, leaving 8 bases between them. The CDR3 is CASTDGSYEQYF. Here the CDR3 DNA reads TGTGCCAGTACCGACGGGTCCTACGAGCAGTACTTC. The full variable domain, rest sourced from reference TRBV19 and TRBJ2-7, is DGGITQSPKYLFRKEGQNVTLSCEQNLNHDAMYWYRQDPGQGLRLIYYSQIVNDFQKGDIAEGYSVSREKKESFPLTVTSAQKNPTAFYLCASTDGSYEQYFGPGTRLTVT.

J is TRBJ1-1 and V is TRBV5-8; D unclear. The CDR3 loop spans 16 amino acids. Germline CDR1 SGHTS, CDR2 YDEGEE. V lost 5 bases to trimming and J lost 0 bases, with 17 bases between them. As DNA, the CDR3 is TGTGCCAGCAGTTCATACCGGGGTTCCATGAACACTGAAGCTTTCTTT. This gives the protein CASSSYRGSMNTEAFF. Complete variable domain (other parts from reference TRBV5-8 and TRBJ1-1): EAGVTQSPTHLIKTRGQQATLRCSPISGHTSVYWYQQALGLGLQFLLWYDEGEERNRGNFPPRFSGRQFPNYSSELNVNALELEDSALYLCASSSYRGSMNTEAFFGQGTRLTVV.

This clone was recorded a few times. The rearrangement uses TRBV27 and TRBJ2-1, with TRBD2 matching 9 bases. Germline CDR1 MNHEY, CDR2 SMNVEV (reference sequence). V lost 2 bases to trimming and J lost 2 bases; unmatched junction nucleotides: 7. This CDR3 region has 17 residues. CDR3 DNA: TGTGCCAGCAGTTTAGAGACTAGCGGACTAACCTACAATGAGCAGTTCTTC. Its protein product is CASSLETSGLTYNEQFF.

The chain uses TRBV9 and TRBJ1-6; 7 nucleotides line up with TRBD1. V gave up 3 bases and J gave up 10 bases; unmatched junction bases: 7. Germline V gene sequence: CDR1 SGDLS, CDR2 YYNGEE. The CDR3 is 14 residues long. The CDR3 here is CASSAWDRGSPLHF. The CDR3 DNA reads as TGTGCCAGCAGCGCGTGGGACAGAGGGTCACCCCTCCACTTT.

This chain links TRBV5-4 with TRBJ1-1, with 7 bases matching TRBD1. This CDR3 has 17 amino acids. The J segment lost 1 base and the V segment lost 3 bases, leaving 12 bases of the junction unmatched. CDR1 is SGHNT and CDR2 is YYREEE in the germline V gene (reference sequence). The CDR3 reads CASSSANRGPPNTEAFF. The CDR3 DNA reads TGTGCCAGCAGCTCAGCAAACAGGGGACCCCCGAACACTGAAGCTTTCTTT.

V and J are TRBV5-1 and TRBJ2-1; the D gene is possibly TRBD1 (6 bases). This CDR3 has 16 residues. Germline V gives CDR1 SGHRS, CDR2 YFSETQ. Trimming cost V 4 bases and J 0 bases, with 14 bases left between them. CDR3 region: CASSTDRSSSYNEQFF. CDR3 DNA: TGCGCCAGCAGCACTGACAGGTCCAGCTCCTACAATGAGCAGTTCTTC.

The chain combines TRBV7-6 with TRBJ1-1; weak D call: TRBD1 (6 bases). Germline CDR1 and CDR2: SGHVS and FNYEAQ. The ends were cut back, 0 bases at V and 5 bases at J, with 10 bases in the middle. This CDR3 is built from 14 residues. The CDR3 DNA sequence: TGTGCCAGCAGCTTAGCGGAGGGGGGGACTGAAGCTTTCTTT. It codes for CASSLAEGGTEAFF.

The chain employs TRBV4-2 and TRBJ2-5; TRBD2 might be the D (6 bases). From germline, CDR1 is LGHNA and CDR2 YNFKEQ. The CDR3 is 15 amino acids. V lost 0 bases, J lost 5 bases, and 13 bases lay in between. CDR3 bases: TGTGCCAGCAGCCAAGATACCGGGGGTTGGGAGACCCAGTACTTC. Protein product: CASSQDTGGWETQYF.

Here the CDR3 DNA reads TGTGCCAGCTCACCAGGGGCGGAGGAGACCCAGTACTTC. It translates to CASSPGAEETQYF. V and J are TRBV18 and TRBJ2-5, with TRBD1 as a possible D gene (5 bases). The V end lost 2 bases, the J end lost 5 bases, and 9 bases lay between the germline ends. The V gene's germline CDR1 is KGHSH and CDR2 LQKENI. CDR3 length: 13 amino acids.

For this clone: Other DNA sequences in the sample encode the same CDR3. The rearrangement links TRBV7-2 to TRBJ2-3, with TRBD2 matching 7 bases. The CDR3 has 13 residues. Looked up from germline, CDR1 is SGHTA and CDR2 is FQGNSA. V dropped 8 bases and J dropped 0; count of bases not matched to a gene: 2. The CDR3 is CASRRGSTDTQYF. As DNA, the CDR3 is TGTGCCAGCCGGCGGGGGAGCACAGATACGCAGTATTTT.

J is TRBJ1-2 and V is TRBV28, with D hard to call. The CDR3 extends over 12 amino acids. The germline V gene has CDR1 MDHEN and CDR2 SYDVKM. Trimming removed 1 base at V and 8 bases at J, with 8 bases between. CDR3 residues: CASSLLDRGYTF. The CDR3 DNA reads TGTGCCAGCAGTTTATTAGATCGGGGCTACACCTTC.

The chain couples TRBV18 to TRBJ1-4, with D unresolved. CDR3 length: 15 amino acids. Deletions cut 6 bases from V and 3 bases from J, with 14 bases between. Germline V gives CDR1 KGHSH, CDR2 LQKENI. CDR3 coding DNA: TGTGCCAGCTCTCTAACCGGGGTAGCTAATGAAAAACTGTTTTTT. Protein product: CASSLTGVANEKLFF.